This is a list of T cell receptor beta chains from one sample in a study of beta chain features in type 1 diabetes. Generated by immunoSEQ multiplex PCR, the TCRdb table keeps only in-frame clones and is missing some. The data show under 400,000 clones, around a fifth seen once. Sequenced sample: naive CD4+ T cells from blood. The receptors were sampled from a woman under 30 in good health. CDR3s include the opening cysteine and the closing phenylalanine or tryptophan. A D gene is named only where the DNA matches it firmly. Size is omitted from some rows. Given values are once, few, many or a class for expanded clones.

CASSGRLASSYEQYF | TGTGCCAGCAGCGGAAGACTAGCGAGCTCCTACGAGCAGTACTTC | . | TRBJ2-7 | TRBD2 | TRBV7-8
CASSGWGAGANVLTF | TGTGCCAGCAGTGGATGGGGAGCTGGGGCCAACGTCCTGACTTTC | . | TRBJ2-6 | . | TRBV2
CASSMDRAHYGYTF | TGCGCCAGCAGCATGGACAGGGCGCACTATGGCTACACCTTC | few | TRBJ1-2 | TRBD1 | TRBV5-1
CASSSGTDTQYF | TGTGCCAGCAGCTCAGGGACAGATACGCAGTATTTT | . | TRBJ2-3 | . | TRBV5-4
CAWSVAGGPQWPQHF | TGTGCCTGGAGTGTCGCGGGCGGCCCTCAATGGCCCCAGCATTTT | . | TRBJ1-5 | . | TRBV30
CASSGADRDTQYF | TGTGCCAGCAGCGGAGCCGACAGAGATACGCAGTATTTT | . | TRBJ2-3 | . | TRBV9
CASSLVDFYSTDTQYF | TGTGCCAGCAGCTTAGTGGACTTTTACTCCACAGATACGCAGTATTTT | few | TRBJ2-3 | . | TRBV7-2
CASRRGTGSYEQYF | TGTGCCAGCAGGAGAGGGACAGGATCCTACGAGCAGTACTTC | . | TRBJ2-7 | TRBD1 | TRBV25-1
CASSLLGSGDTQYF | TGTGCCAGCAGCTTACTCGGGAGCGGGGACACGCAGTATTTT | . | TRBJ2-3 | TRBD2 | TRBV7-9
CSALQGNEQYF | TGCAGTGCTCTCCAGGGAAACGAGCAGTACTTC | few | TRBJ2-7 | . | TRBV20-1
CSVSSPGATEAFF | TGCAGCGTCTCCTCCCCAGGGGCGACCGAAGCTTTCTTT | few | TRBJ1-1 | . | TRBV29-1
CASSENTGAWRHF | TGTGCCAGCAGTGAAAATACAGGGGCCTGGAGGCATTTT | . | TRBJ1-5 | TRBD1 | TRBV2
CAWKANTEAFF | TGTGCCTGGAAAGCGAACACTGAAGCTTTCTTT | few | TRBJ1-1 | . | TRBV30
CASSQAGRVNSPLHF | TGTGCCAGCTCACAAGCCGGTCGGGTCAATTCACCCCTCCACTTT | few | TRBJ1-6 | . | TRBV18
CASRRDRVIQYF | TGTGCCAGCAGACGGGACAGGGTCATTCAGTACTTC | few | TRBJ2-4 | TRBD1 | TRBV5-6
CASSDLGTGSYGYTF | TGTGCCAGCAGTGACCTCGGGACAGGGAGCTATGGCTACACCTTC | . | TRBJ1-2 | TRBD1 | TRBV6-1
CASINRGNQPQHF | TGTGCCAGCATCAACAGGGGCAATCAGCCCCAGCATTTT | few | TRBJ1-5 | . | TRBV6-1
CASSFLDRAGEQYF | TGTGCCAGCAGCTTTCTGGACAGGGCGGGCGAGCAGTACTTC | . | TRBJ2-7 | TRBD1 | TRBV7-9
CASSGSANTGELFF | TGTGCCAGTAGCGGCAGCGCGAACACCGGGGAGCTGTTTTTT | . | TRBJ2-2 | . | TRBV19
CASSLAATASYEQYF | TGCGCCAGCAGCTTGGCCGCGACAGCCTCCTACGAGCAGTACTTC | . | TRBJ2-7 | . | TRBV5-1
CSVGGTSGRTDTQYF | TGCAGCGTTGGAGGGACTAGCGGACGAACAGATACGCAGTATTTT | few | TRBJ2-3 | TRBD2 | TRBV29-1
CASSATGSWRNQPQHF | TGTGCCAGCAGCGCTACAGGGAGTTGGCGGAATCAGCCCCAGCATTTT | . | TRBJ1-5 | . | TRBV5-6
CASRSNWGLTQETQYF | TGTGCCAGCAGGTCTAACTGGGGACTCACACAAGAGACCCAGTACTTC | few | TRBJ2-5 | . | TRBV7-8
CATGQAFF | TGTGCCACAGGGCAAGCTTTCTTT | few | TRBJ1-1 | . | TRBV6-6
CASSLMRGAPTDTQYF | TGCGCCAGCAGCTTAATGCGGGGGGCACCCACAGATACGCAGTATTTT | . | TRBJ2-3 | TRBD2 | TRBV5-1
CASSVDLAGGFYNEQFF | TGTGCCAGCAGCGTAGATCTAGCGGGGGGGTTCTACAATGAGCAGTTCTTC | few | TRBJ2-1 | TRBD2 | TRBV9
CASSLLAGVNTQYF | TGTGCCAGCAGCTTGCTAGCGGGGGTCAATACGCAGTATTTT | . | TRBJ2-3 | TRBD2 | TRBV7-2
CASSFGRGLREQYF | TGTGCCAGCAGTTTCGGAAGGGGGCTGCGGGAGCAGTACTTC | . | TRBJ2-7 | TRBD1 | TRBV27